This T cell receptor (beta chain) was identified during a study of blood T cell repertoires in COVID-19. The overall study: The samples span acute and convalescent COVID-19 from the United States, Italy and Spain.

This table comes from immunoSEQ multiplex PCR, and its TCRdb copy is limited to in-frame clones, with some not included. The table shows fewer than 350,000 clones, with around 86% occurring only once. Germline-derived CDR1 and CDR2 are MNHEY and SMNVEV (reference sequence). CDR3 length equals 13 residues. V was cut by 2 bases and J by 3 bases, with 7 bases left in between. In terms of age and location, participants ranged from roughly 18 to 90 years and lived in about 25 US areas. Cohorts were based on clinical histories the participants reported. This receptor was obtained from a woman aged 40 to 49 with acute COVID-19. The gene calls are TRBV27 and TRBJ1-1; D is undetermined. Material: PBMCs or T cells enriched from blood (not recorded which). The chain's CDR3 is CASSLRGYTEAFF. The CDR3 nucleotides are TGTGCCAGCAGTTTACGCGGGTACACTGAAGCTTTCTTT.